This TCR beta chain was retrieved from a study of technical replicates of blood from a handful of donors. The CDR3 is 15 amino acids. Germline CDR1 SGDLS, CDR2 YYNGEE. Trimming removed 0 bases from V and 5 bases from J, with 14 bases in between. Clones were sequenced by immunoSEQ multiplex PCR, and TCRdb holds only the in-frame ones, with some missing. The data contain about 70,000 clones, around 97% of them singletons. The sample was T cells isolated from PBMCs. This sequence joins TRBV9 and TRBJ2-5, with D maybe TRBD1 (5 bases). The source is a human donor in good health. The CDR3: CASSVDGRQMETQYF. In DNA, the CDR3 is TGTGCCAGCAGCGTAGATGGCCGACAGATGGAGACCCAGTACTTC.